This is a list of T cell receptor beta chains from one sample in a study of cytomegalovirus exposure and HLA in healthy donors. TCRdb's copy holds only in-frame clones and misses some; the assay was immunoSEQ multiplex PCR. The sample yields fewer than 140,000 clones, 70% to 80% seen once. The specimen sequenced was PBMCs. The receptors come from a female donor in good health and CMV-seronegative. The CDR3 runs from the conserved cysteine through the conserved F or W. D genes are given only for firm matches. The listing skips clone size in some rows; elsewhere it reads once, few, many or a size class.

d_call clone_size j_call v_call cdr3_aa cdr3_nt
TRBD1 few TRBJ1-5 TRBV27 CASRDRGSNQPQHF TGTGCCAGCAGAGACAGGGGTAGCAATCAGCCCCAGCATTTT
TRBD1 . TRBJ2-3 TRBV27 CASSPERQGAGDTQYF TGTGCCAGCAGTCCCGAAAGACAGGGGGCCGGAGATACGCAGTATTTT
TRBD1 . TRBJ2-7 TRBV11-1 CASSFTDRGFYEQYF TGTGCCAGCAGCTTTACGGACAGGGGTTTCTACGAGCAGTACTTC
TRBD1 . TRBJ2-7 TRBV9 CASSPGTGMGEQYF TGTGCCAGCAGCCCCGGGACAGGGATGGGAGAGCAGTACTTC
TRBD1 . TRBJ2-7 TRBV27 CASGWTGGYEQYF TGTGCCAGCGGATGGACAGGGGGCTACGAGCAGTACTTC
TRBD2 . TRBJ2-1 TRBV5-4 CASSLLAVNEQFF TGTGCCAGCAGCTTACTAGCGGTTAATGAGCAGTTCTTC
. few TRBJ1-3 TRBV12-5 CASGTGNTIYF TGTGCTAGTGGCACAGGAAACACCATATATTTT
. . TRBJ2-3 TRBV2 CASSFTDTQYF TGTGCCAGCAGCTTCACAGATACGCAGTATTTT
TRBD1 . TRBJ1-1 TRBV15 CATSRWDRGNTEAFF TGTGCCACCAGCAGATGGGACAGGGGGAACACTGAAGCTTTCTTT
. . TRBJ2-1 TRBV4-1 CASSQITGGLADEQFF TGCGCCAGCAGCCAGATCACAGGGGGACTAGCCGATGAGCAGTTCTTC
TRBD1 . TRBJ1-4 TRBV28 CASSLSHRGGEKLFF TGTGCCAGCAGTTTAAGCCACAGGGGGGGAGAAAAACTGTTTTTT
TRBD1 . TRBJ1-4 TRBV5-1 CASSSTGNEKLFF TGCGCCAGCAGCTCGACAGGGAATGAAAAACTGTTTTTT
. . TRBJ1-3 TRBV30 CAWSARGSGNTIYF TGTGCCTGGAGTGCACGGGGATCGGGAAACACCATATATTTT
. . TRBJ1-1 TRBV11-3 CASSLTTGANTEAFF TGTGCCAGCAGCTTAACGACAGGTGCGAATACTGAAGCTTTCTTT
TRBD1 . TRBJ1-1 TRBV6-6 CASSYSGTGGTEAFF TGTGCCAGCAGTTACTCTGGGACAGGGGGCACTGAAGCTTTCTTT
TRBD2 . TRBJ2-5 TRBV19 CASSKGLAGRQETQYF TGTGCCAGTAGTAAGGGACTAGCGGGGAGACAAGAGACCCAGTACTTC
TRBD2 . TRBJ2-1 TRBV7-7 CASSLLSGLAGVDEQFF TGTGCTAGCAGCTTACTTTCAGGACTAGCGGGAGTGGATGAGCAGTTCTTC
TRBD1 . TRBJ1-2 TRBV7-8 CASSLGGTANNYGYTF TGTGCCAGCAGCTTAGGAGGGACAGCCAATAACTATGGCTACACCTTC
TRBD2 few TRBJ2-7 TRBV10-2 CASSGGTWLYEQYF TGCGCCAGCTCGGGGGGGACTTGGCTCTACGAGCAGTACTTC
TRBD2 . TRBJ2-1 TRBV2 CASRPAAGDNEQFF TGTGCCAGCAGGCCCGCGGCGGGAGATAATGAGCAGTTCTTC
TRBD2 . TRBJ2-6 TRBV19 CASRTSGTISGANVLTF TGTGCCAGCAGGACTAGCGGGACCATCTCTGGGGCCAACGTCCTGACTTTC